Given below is one T cell receptor beta chain in context. This sample was included in a study of blood T cell repertoires in COVID-19. Study summary: The cDNA or gDNA used as material had been derived from T cells, B-cell-depleted T cells, or PBMCs.

V shed 1 base and J shed 0 bases, with 9 bases lying between them. Germline CDR1 is SGHDN and CDR2 is FVKESK. The CDR3 is 15 residues long. In the original workflow: Amplification from reference gene primers served as the basis for estimated nucleated cell counts. The data were produced by immunoSEQ multiplex PCR, yet TCRdb's version contains in-frame clones alone and is incomplete. V and J calls and clone size are as listed in that table; D and trimming were resolved from the DNA. Altogether some 71,000 clones are present, less than 85% being singletons, with the ten largest covering more than 10%. Seattle researchers signed up patients amid active infection and tracked them longitudinally.

This receptor was identified in a man aged 50 to 59 with COVID-19, enrolled during active disease. Sequenced input: peripheral blood. This sequence joins TRBV14 and TRBJ1-1; D is undetermined. DNA for the CDR3: TGTGCCAGCAGCCAAGCTCCAGTCATGAACACTGAAGCTTTCTTT. Translated: CASSQAPVMNTEAFF.